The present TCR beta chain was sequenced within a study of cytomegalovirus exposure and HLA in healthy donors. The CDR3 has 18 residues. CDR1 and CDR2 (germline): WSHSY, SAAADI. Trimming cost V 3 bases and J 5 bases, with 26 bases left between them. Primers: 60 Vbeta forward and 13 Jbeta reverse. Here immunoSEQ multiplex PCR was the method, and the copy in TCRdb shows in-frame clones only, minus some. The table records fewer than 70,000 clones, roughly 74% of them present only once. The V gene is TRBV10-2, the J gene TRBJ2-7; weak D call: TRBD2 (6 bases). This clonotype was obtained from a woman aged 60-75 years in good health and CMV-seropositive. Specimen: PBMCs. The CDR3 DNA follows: TGCGCCAGCAGTGACCCGAGATTAGGGTCGGGAGTTCTGGACGAGCAGTACTTC. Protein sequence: CASSDPRLGSGVLDEQYF.